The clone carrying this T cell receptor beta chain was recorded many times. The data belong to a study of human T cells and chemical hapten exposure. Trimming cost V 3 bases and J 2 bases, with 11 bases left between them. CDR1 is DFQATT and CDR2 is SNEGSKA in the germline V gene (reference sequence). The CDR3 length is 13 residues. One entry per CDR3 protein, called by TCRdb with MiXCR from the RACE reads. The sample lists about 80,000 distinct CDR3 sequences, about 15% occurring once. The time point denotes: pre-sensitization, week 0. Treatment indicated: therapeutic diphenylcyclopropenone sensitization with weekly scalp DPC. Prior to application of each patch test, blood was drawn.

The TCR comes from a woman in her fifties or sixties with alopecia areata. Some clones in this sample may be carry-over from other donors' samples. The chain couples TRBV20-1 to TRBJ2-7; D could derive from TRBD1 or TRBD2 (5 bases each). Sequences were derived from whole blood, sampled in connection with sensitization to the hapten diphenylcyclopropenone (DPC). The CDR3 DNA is TGCAGTGCTAGTTTTGGGGGAACCTACGAGCAGTACTTC. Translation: CSASFGGTYEQYF.